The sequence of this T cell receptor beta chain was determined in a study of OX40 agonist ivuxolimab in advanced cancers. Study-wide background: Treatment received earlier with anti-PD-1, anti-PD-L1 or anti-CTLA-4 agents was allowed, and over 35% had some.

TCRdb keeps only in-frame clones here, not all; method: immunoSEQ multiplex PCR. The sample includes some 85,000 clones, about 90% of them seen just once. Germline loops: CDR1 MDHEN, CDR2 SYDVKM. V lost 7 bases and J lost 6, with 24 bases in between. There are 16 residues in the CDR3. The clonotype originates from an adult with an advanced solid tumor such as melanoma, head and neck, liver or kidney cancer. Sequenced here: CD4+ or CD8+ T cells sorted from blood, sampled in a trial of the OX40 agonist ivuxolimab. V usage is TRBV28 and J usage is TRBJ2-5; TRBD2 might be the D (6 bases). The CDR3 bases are TGTGCCAGCAATACCGACGGGGACTCCTCTTTGAAGACCCAGTACTTC. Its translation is CASNTDGDSSLKTQYF.